The clone carrying this T cell receptor beta chain was found many times. Antigen unknown. This specimen belongs to a study of early T cells in non-severe SARS-CoV-2 infection. Findings and caveats of the study: Reliance on VDJdb matching favored anti-spike CD8 responses; private and CD4 specificities were missed.

Trimming removed 2 bases from V and 2 bases from J; junction bases left unmatched: 2. The germline CDR1 and CDR2 sequences are SGHRS and YFSETQ. The CDR3 is 14 amino acids. Unique molecular identifiers were affixed to single, distinct cDNA molecules. TCRdb ran MiXCR on the 5' RACE reads and lists one entry per CDR3 protein. The table lists about 69,000 distinct CDR3 sequences, approximately 12% of them singletons. The V and J genes are TRBV5-1 and TRBJ2-3, with 7 bases lining up with TRBD1. The receptor was isolated from an adult who was a healthcare worker with PCR-confirmed SARS-CoV-2 infection or an uninfected control (not recorded which). The source material was whole blood. In DNA, the CDR3 is TGCGCCAGCAGCTTCGGACAGGCCACAGATACGCAGTATTTT. It encodes CASSFGQATDTQYF. The full variable domain, with the rest looked up from reference TRBV5-1 and TRBJ2-3, is KAGVTQTPRYLIKTRGQQVTLSCSPISGHRSVSWYQQTPGQGLQFLFEYFSETQRNKGNFPGRFSGRQFSNSRSEMNVSTLELGDSALYLCASSFGQATDTQYFGPGTRLTVL.